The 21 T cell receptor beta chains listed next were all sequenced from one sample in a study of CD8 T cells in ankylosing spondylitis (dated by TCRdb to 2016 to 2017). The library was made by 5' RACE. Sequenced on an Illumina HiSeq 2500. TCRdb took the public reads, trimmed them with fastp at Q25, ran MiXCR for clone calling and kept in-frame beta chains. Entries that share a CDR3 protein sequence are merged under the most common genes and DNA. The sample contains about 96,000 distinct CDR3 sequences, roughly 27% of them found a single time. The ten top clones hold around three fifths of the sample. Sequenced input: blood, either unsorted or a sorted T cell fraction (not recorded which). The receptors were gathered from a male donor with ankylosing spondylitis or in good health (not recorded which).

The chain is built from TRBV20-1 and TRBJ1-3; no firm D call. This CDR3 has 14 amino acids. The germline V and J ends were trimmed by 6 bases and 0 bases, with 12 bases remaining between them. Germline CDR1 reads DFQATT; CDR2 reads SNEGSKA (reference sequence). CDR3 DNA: TGCAGTGCAGACTTTCAGAGCTCTGGAAACACCATATATTTT. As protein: CSADFQSSGNTIYF.

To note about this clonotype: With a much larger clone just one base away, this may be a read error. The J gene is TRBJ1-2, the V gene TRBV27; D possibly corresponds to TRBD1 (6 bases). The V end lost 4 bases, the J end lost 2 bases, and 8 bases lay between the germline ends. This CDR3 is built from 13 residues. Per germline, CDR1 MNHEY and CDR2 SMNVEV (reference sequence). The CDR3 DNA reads TGTGCCAGCAGTTGCCAGGGGAACTATGGCTACACCTTC. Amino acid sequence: CASSCQGNYGYTF.

CDR3 sequence reads: CASSPGRMGTEAFF. In DNA, the CDR3 is TGTGCCAGCTCACCAGGGCGGATGGGGACTGAAGCTTTCTTT. The chain employs TRBV18 and TRBJ1-1; no clear D gene. Trimming cost V 2 bases and J 5 bases, with 12 bases left between them. Germline assignment: CDR1 KGHSH and CDR2 LQKENI. The CDR3 has 14 amino acids.

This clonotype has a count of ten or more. This CDR3 is CSGVAGGTYGYTF. The CDR3 nucleotides read TGCAGTGGAGTGGCAGGTGGGACCTATGGCTACACCTTC. This chain links TRBV20-1 with TRBJ1-2; a weak D match, TRBD1 (5 bases). Trimming pared 7 bases from V and 4 bases from J, leaving 16 bases between. Germline CDR1 reads DFQATT; CDR2 reads SNEGSKA (reference sequence). The length of the CDR3 is 13 residues.

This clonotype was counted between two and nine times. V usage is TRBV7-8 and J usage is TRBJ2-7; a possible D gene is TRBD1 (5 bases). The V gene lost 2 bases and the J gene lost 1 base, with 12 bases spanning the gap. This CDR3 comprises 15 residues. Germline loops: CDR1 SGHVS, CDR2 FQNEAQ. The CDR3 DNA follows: TGTGCCAGCAGCTTATTCCAGGGCCCATCCTACGAGCAGTACTTC. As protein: CASSLFQGPSYEQYF.

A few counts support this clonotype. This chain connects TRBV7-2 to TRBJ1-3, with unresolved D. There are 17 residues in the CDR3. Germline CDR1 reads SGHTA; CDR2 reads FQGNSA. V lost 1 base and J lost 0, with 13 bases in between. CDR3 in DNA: TGTGCCAGCAGCTTAGTTAGGGTTGGGAGCTCTGGAAACACCATATATTTT. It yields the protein CASSLVRVGSSGNTIYF.

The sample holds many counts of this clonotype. CDR3: CSATLAGSTDTQYF. The CDR3 coding sequence is TGCAGTGCTACACTAGCGGGTTCCACAGATACGCAGTATTTT. The chain links TRBV20-1 to TRBJ2-3; 9 bases are shared with TRBD2. CDR1 is DFQATT and CDR2 is SNEGSKA in the germline V gene (reference sequence). CDR3 length equals 14 residues. The J segment lost 2 bases and the V segment lost 4 bases, leaving 4 bases of the junction unmatched.

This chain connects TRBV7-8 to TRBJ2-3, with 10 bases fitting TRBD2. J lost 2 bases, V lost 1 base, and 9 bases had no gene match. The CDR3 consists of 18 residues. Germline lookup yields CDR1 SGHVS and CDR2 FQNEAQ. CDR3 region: CASSLVLEAGGVTDTQYF. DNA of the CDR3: TGTGCCAGCAGCTTAGTTTTGGAAGCGGGAGGGGTCACAGATACGCAGTATTTT.

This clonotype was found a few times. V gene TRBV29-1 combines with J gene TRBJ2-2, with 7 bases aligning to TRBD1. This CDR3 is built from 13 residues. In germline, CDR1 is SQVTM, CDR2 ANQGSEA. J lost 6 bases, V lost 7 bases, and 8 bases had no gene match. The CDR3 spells CSATTGSAGELFF. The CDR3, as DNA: TGCAGCGCCACGACAGGGTCGGCCGGGGAGCTGTTTTTT.

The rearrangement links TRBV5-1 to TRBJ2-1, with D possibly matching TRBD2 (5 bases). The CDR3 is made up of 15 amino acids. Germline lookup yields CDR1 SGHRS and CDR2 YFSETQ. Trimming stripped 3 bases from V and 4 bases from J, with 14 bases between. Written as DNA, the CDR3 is TGCGCCAGCAGCTACGGGATGGACGGATACAATGAGCAGTTCTTC. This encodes CASSYGMDGYNEQFF.

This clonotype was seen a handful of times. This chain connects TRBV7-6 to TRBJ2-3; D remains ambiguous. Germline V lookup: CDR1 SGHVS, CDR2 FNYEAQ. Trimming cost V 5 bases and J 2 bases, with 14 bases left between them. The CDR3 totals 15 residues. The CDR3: CASSEMDLTTDTQYF. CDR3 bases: TGTGCCAGCAGCGAAATGGACCTAACCACAGATACGCAGTATTTT.

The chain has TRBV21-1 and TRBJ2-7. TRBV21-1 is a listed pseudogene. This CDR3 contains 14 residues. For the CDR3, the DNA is TGTGCCAGCAGCAAAGATGGCAGCGTCTACGAGCAGTACGTC. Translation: CASSKDGSVYEQYV.

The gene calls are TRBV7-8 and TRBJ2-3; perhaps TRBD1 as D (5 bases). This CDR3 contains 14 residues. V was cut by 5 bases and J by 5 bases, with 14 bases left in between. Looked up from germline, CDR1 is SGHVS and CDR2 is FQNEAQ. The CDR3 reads CASSNRQRQDTQYF. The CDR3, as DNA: TGTGCCAGCAGCAACCGACAGCGCCAAGATACGCAGTATTTT.

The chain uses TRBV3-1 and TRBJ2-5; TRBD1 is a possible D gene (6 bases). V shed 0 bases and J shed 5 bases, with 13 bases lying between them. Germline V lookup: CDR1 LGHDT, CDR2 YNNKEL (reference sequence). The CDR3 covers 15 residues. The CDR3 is CASSQDLDREETQYF. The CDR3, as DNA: TGTGCCAGCAGCCAAGATCTGGACAGAGAGGAGACCCAGTACTTC.

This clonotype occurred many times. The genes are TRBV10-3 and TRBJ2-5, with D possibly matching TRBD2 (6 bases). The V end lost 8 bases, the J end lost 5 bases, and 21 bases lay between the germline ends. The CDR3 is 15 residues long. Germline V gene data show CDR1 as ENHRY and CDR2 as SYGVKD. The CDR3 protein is CAIFSGLGGLETQYF. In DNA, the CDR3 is TGTGCCATCTTCAGCGGTCTCGGGGGTTTGGAGACCCAGTACTTC.

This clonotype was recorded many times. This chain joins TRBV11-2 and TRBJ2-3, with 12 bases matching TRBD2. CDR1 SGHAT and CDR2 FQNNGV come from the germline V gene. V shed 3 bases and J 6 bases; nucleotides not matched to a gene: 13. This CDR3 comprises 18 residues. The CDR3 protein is CASSLVGIGTSGRDTQYF. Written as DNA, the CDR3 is TGTGCCAGCAGCTTGGTCGGGATTGGGACTAGCGGGCGGGATACGCAGTATTTT.

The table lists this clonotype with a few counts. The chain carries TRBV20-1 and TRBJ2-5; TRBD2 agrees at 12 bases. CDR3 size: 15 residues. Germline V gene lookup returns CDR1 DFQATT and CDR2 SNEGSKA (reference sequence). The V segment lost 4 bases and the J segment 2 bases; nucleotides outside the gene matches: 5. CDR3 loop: CSAIRTSGIQETQYF. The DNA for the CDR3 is TGCAGTGCTATCCGGACTAGCGGGATACAAGAGACCCAGTACTTC.

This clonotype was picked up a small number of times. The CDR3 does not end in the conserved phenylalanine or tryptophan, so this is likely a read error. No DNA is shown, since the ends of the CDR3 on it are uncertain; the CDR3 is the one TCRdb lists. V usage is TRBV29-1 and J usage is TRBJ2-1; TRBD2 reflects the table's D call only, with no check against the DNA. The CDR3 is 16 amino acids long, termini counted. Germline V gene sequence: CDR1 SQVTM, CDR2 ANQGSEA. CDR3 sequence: CSVALTGTSGSLCGGL.

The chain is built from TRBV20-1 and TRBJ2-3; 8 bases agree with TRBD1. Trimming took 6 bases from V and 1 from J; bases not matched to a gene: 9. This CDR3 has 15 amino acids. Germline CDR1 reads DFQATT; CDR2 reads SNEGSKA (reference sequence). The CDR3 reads CSAEDRGFGTDTQYF. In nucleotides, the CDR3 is TGCAGTGCGGAAGACAGGGGATTCGGCACAGATACGCAGTATTTT.

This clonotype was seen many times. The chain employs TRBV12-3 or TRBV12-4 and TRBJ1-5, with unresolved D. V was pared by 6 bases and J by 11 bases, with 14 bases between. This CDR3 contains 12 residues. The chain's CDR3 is CASSRSERAQHF. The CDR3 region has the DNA TGTGCCAGCAGCCGTTCCGAACGAGCCCAGCATTTT.

For the CDR3, the DNA is TGTGCCAGCAACGAGGACAGAGTGGAGGTAAAAGCTTTCTTT. Protein: CASNEDRVEVKAFF. The chain recombines TRBV6-2 or TRBV6-3 with TRBJ1-1, with D possibly matching TRBD1 (6 bases). V lost 7 bases and J 9 bases, leaving 21 bases between the germline ends. Germline V gene lookup returns CDR1 MNHEY and CDR2 SVGEGT. This CDR3 has 14 residues.